Below are 13 T cell receptor beta chains sequenced from a single sample in a study of CD8 T cells in Susac syndrome. The RNA input was 0.5 to 1 ug, and it was reverse transcribed with random hexamers. TCRdb reprocessed the immunoSEQ multiplex PCR reads via MiXCR and lists one record per CDR3 protein. The repertoire holds about 130,000 distinct CDR3 sequences, with about 95% as singletons. Sequencing input: CD8+ T cells from PBMCs. These receptors came from a human donor with Susac syndrome.

This sequence joins TRBV18 and TRBJ2-5; 7 bases align to TRBD2. This CDR3 has 15 residues. Germline CDR1 reads KGHSH; CDR2 reads LQKENI. The V gene end was trimmed by 6 bases and the J gene end by 0 bases; junction bases not matched to a gene: 7. The CDR3 sequence is CASSRVAGDQETQYF. In nucleotides, the CDR3 is TGTGCCAGCTCCCGGGTGGCGGGGGACCAAGAGACCCAGTACTTC.

This clonotype was recorded once. An end of the junction differs from the germline gene, which may be a read error. The CDR3 nucleotides are TGTGCTAGCAGCTTAGGTCATATTGGCGGGATCCAAAGAGATGAGCAGTTCTTC. As protein: CASSLGHIGGIQRDEQFF. The V call is TRBV7-7, the J call TRBJ2-1; tentatively, D is TRBD2 (6 bases). CDR3 length equals 18 residues. Germline assignment: CDR1 SSHAT and CDR2 FNYEAQ (reference sequence).

Only one count was recorded for this clonotype. The chain employs TRBV4-1 and TRBJ2-1, with 11 nucleotides matching TRBD2. V lost 0 bases to trimming and J lost 9 bases; unmatched junction nucleotides: 4. From germline, CDR1 is MGHRA and CDR2 YSYEKL. The CDR3 is 15 residues long. DNA for the CDR3: TGCGCCAGCAGCCAAGATGACCTAGCGGGAGGTGAGCAGTTCTTC. Its protein is CASSQDDLAGGEQFF.

This sequence joins TRBV6-2 or TRBV6-3 and TRBJ2-5; D unresolved. Germline V gene sequence: CDR1 MNHEY, CDR2 SVGEGT. The V end was cut by 6 bases, the J end by 5 bases, with 16 bases between. This CDR3 has 14 residues. The CDR3 loop reads CASRNMDRTETQYF. In nucleotides, the CDR3 is TGTGCCAGCAGAAACATGGACCGGACGGAGACCCAGTACTTC.

The chain joins TRBV11-2 to TRBJ2-1, with a weak D call TRBD2 (6 bases). Trimming stripped 4 bases from V and 4 bases from J, with 14 bases between. Germline values: CDR1 SGHAT, CDR2 FQNNGV. CDR3 length: 15 residues. The CDR3 here is CASSSRDSIYNEQFF. In DNA, the CDR3 is TGTGCCAGCAGCTCCCGGGACTCCATTTACAATGAGCAGTTCTTC. Supplemented by reference TRBV11-2 and TRBJ2-1, the full variable domain reads EAGVAQSPRYKIIEKRQSVAFWCNPISGHATLYWYQQILGQGPKLLIQFQNNGVVDDSQLPKDRFSAERLKGVDSTLKIQPAKLEDSAVYLCASSSRDSIYNEQFFGPGTRLTVL.

The V call is TRBV30, the J call TRBJ1-5; TRBD1 might be the D (5 bases). With 0 bases removed from V and 2 bases from J, the gap between germline ends came to 17 bases. The germline V gene encodes CDR1 GTSNPN and CDR2 SVGIG (reference sequence). The CDR3 is 17 residues long. The CDR3 nucleotides are TGTGCCTGGAGTGTCTCCTCGGGGGTTAGGGGCAATCAGCCCCAGCATTTT. It encodes CAWSVSSGVRGNQPQHF.

CDR3 residues: CSAREPDAGSGNEQFF. In nucleotides, the CDR3 is TGCAGTGCTAGAGAGCCCGATGCAGGGTCGGGCAATGAGCAGTTCTTC. The chain carries TRBV20-1 and TRBJ2-1; possibly TRBD1 for D (5 bases). Germline values: CDR1 DFQATT, CDR2 SNEGSKA (reference sequence). V lost 0 bases and J 6 bases, leaving 18 bases between the germline ends. This CDR3 is built from 16 residues.

This chain uses TRBV5-1 with TRBJ2-3; no definite D call. This CDR3 has 14 amino acids. Deletions cut 0 bases from V and 2 bases from J, with 7 bases between. CDR1 is SGHRS and CDR2 is YFSETQ in the germline V gene. CDR3 region: CASSLAENTDTQYF. In DNA, the CDR3 is TGCGCCAGCAGCTTGGCTGAAAACACAGATACGCAGTATTTT.

This chain links TRBV28 with TRBJ2-1; 8 bases map to TRBD2. The CDR3 consists of 17 residues. Trimming took 4 bases from V and 8 from J; bases not matched to a gene: 16. Germline V gene sequence: CDR1 MDHEN, CDR2 SYDVKM. The CDR3: CASSSSTPGGRRHEQFF. The CDR3 DNA reads as TGTGCCAGCAGTTCCTCCACCCCGGGCGGGAGGAGGCATGAGCAGTTCTTC.

The rearrangement uses TRBV7-9 and TRBJ2-7, with D uncertain. Germline CDR1 is SEHNR and CDR2 is FQNEAQ (reference sequence). The CDR3 consists of 15 residues. The germline V and J ends were trimmed by 5 bases and 4 bases, with 18 bases remaining between them. Here the CDR3 reads CASSITGLPAYEQYF. CDR3 in DNA: TGTGCCAGCAGCATAACCGGGCTCCCCGCTTACGAGCAGTACTTC.

This clonotype was detected once. This chain connects TRBV6-2 or TRBV6-3 to TRBJ1-1, with 7 positions matching TRBD1. CDR3 length: 17 amino acids. CDR1 and CDR2 from the germline V gene are MNHEY and SVGEGT. Trimming at V came to 2 bases and at J to 3 bases, leaving 12 bases not matched to a gene. CDR3 sequence: CASSYQRGTAYDTEAFF. The CDR3 DNA reads TGTGCCAGCAGTTACCAAAGGGGGACAGCTTACGACACTGAAGCTTTCTTT.

This chain joins TRBV6-5 and TRBJ1-2; 10 bases agree with TRBD1. Germline CDR1 is MNHEY and CDR2 is SVGAGI. This CDR3 is 14 amino acids long. J lost 3 bases, V lost 6 bases, and 4 bases had no gene match. The DNA for the CDR3 is TGTGCCAGCAGCGGACAGGGGGTTTACTATGGCTACACCTTC. This translates into CASSGQGVYYGYTF.

The CDR3 DNA is TGCGCCAGCAGCTTGGGTGGGCTCTCAGGGAAGGATGAAAAACTGTTTTTT. Translated: CASSLGGLSGKDEKLFF. The rearrangement uses TRBV5-1 and TRBJ1-4; perhaps TRBD1 as D (5 bases). V was clipped by 0 bases and J by 6 bases, with 18 bases between them. The CDR3 is 17 residues long. CDR1 is SGHRS and CDR2 is YFSETQ in the germline V gene.